The sample holds many counts of the clone carrying this TCR beta chain. Antigen specificity is unknown. This sample stems from a study of response to subunit inactivated influenza vaccine. TCRdb used MiXCR to reprocess the RT-PCR reads, holding one entry per CDR3 protein. The table records 500,000 to 550,000 distinct CDR3 sequences, approximately 6.9% of them present only once. The ends were cut back, 6 bases at V and 7 bases at J, with 10 bases in the middle. Germline CDR1 MDHEN, CDR2 SYDVKM. This CDR3 region has 12 residues. General study results and limits: Few new T cells, the authors suggested, are recruited by each seasonal influenza vaccination.

The source was PBMCs from blood, collected roughly 24 months after vaccination. This TCR came from a man between 50 and 75 years old who received an inactivated influenza vaccine. The V gene is TRBV28, the J gene TRBJ2-1; D gene uncertain. The CDR3 region has the DNA TGTGCCAGCAGCTTCCCGAGAAATGAGCAGTTCTTC. Residues: CASSFPRNEQFF. The whole variable domain, remainder taken from reference TRBV28 and TRBJ2-1, is DVKVTQSSRYLVKRTGEKVFLECVQDMDHENMFWYRQDPGLGLRLIYFSYDVKMKEKGDIPEGYSVSREKKERFSLILESASTNQTSMYLCASSFPRNEQFFGPGTRLTVL.